The 15 T cell receptor beta chains below come from one sample, sequenced in a study of cytomegalovirus exposure and HLA in healthy donors. 60 Vbeta and 13 Jbeta primers were used in PCR. Generated by immunoSEQ multiplex PCR, the TCRdb table keeps only in-frame clones and is missing some. The table shows 150,000 to 200,000 clones, with around 70% occurring only once. Sequencing was done on a sample of PBMCs. The receptors stem from a man aged 18 to 29 in good health and CMV-seropositive.

The V gene is TRBV4-2, the J gene TRBJ2-3, with 8 bases that match TRBD2. CDR1 and CDR2 (germline): LGHNA, YNFKEQ. Germline trimming cut 3 bases from V and 1 base from J; bases unmatched to any gene: 6. This CDR3 comprises 16 residues. The CDR3 bases are TGTGCCAGCAGCCAGGGAAGGCGGGGGGGCACAGATACGCAGTATTTT. Translation: CASSQGRRGGTDTQYF.

This chain joins TRBV13 and TRBJ2-5; 8 bases agree with TRBD1. With 5 bases clipped from V and 7 bases from J, the junction kept 3 bases outside the gene matches. The CDR3 is 12 amino acids. In germline, CDR1 is PRHDT, CDR2 FYEKMQ (reference sequence). The CDR3 nucleotides read TGTGCCAGCAGCGCGGACAGGGTGACCCAGTACTTC. This codes for CASSADRVTQYF.

This sequence joins TRBV30 and TRBJ2-1, with TRBD2 identical over 8 bases. Unmatched junction bases numbered 1, after V lost 1 base and J lost 2 bases. The CDR3 totals 14 residues. Germline V gene lookup returns CDR1 GTSNPN and CDR2 SVGIG (reference sequence). For the CDR3, the DNA is TGTGCCTGGAGTGAGGGACTAGCCTACAATGAGCAGTTCTTC. Translating it yields CAWSEGLAYNEQFF. Combining the CDR3 with reference TRBV30 and TRBJ2-1 gives the whole variable domain SQTIHQWPATLVQPVGSPLSLECTVEGTSNPNLYWYRQAAGRGLQLLFYSVGIGQISSEVPQNLSASRPQDRQFILSSKKLLLSDSGFYLCAWSEGLAYNEQFFGPGTRLTVL.

The CDR3 nucleotides read TGTGCTAGGACGGAAACTAGCGGGGGGAGAGAGACCCAGTACTTC. As protein: CARTETSGGRETQYF. The chain couples TRBV12-5 to TRBJ2-5; TRBD2 agrees at 12 bases. With 9 bases clipped from V and 4 bases from J, the junction kept 9 bases outside the gene matches. The germline gives CDR1 LGHNT, CDR2 FRNRAP. The CDR3 has 15 amino acids.

This clone has a handful of counts. The chain uses TRBV6-1 and TRBJ1-5; weak D call: TRBD1 (6 bases). Germline V gene sequence: CDR1 MNHNS, CDR2 SASEGT. The CDR3 extends over 13 amino acids. V was cut by 7 bases and J by 11 bases, with 18 bases left in between. CDR3 in DNA: TGTGCCAGCATCTCTGACGGGGACACAACCCAGCATTTT. This sequence encodes CASISDGDTTQHF.

CDR3 protein: CAWSAGGAANIQYF. CDR3 bases: TGTGCCTGGAGTGCGGGGGGGGCAGCTAACATTCAGTACTTC. The genes are TRBV30 and TRBJ2-4; TRBD2 matches at 8 bases. Germline-derived CDR1 and CDR2 are GTSNPN and SVGIG (reference sequence). With 1 base clipped from V and 7 bases from J, the junction kept 6 bases outside the gene matches. This CDR3 region has 14 residues.

The rearrangement uses TRBV6-5 and TRBJ2-1; D not certain. The germline V and J ends were trimmed by 4 bases and 7 bases, with 5 bases remaining between them. Germline V gene data show CDR1 as MNHEY and CDR2 as SVGAGI. This CDR3 spans 11 amino acids. CDR3 sequence (DNA): TGTGCCAGCAGTTTATCGAATGAGCAGTTCTTC. It codes for CASSLSNEQFF.

This clone was seen a few times. The chain's CDR3 is CAWIRGMTEAFF. For the CDR3, the DNA is TGTGCCTGGATTAGAGGGATGACTGAAGCTTTCTTT. J is TRBJ1-1 and V is TRBV30; D gene ambiguous. In germline, CDR1 is GTSNPN, CDR2 SVGIG (reference sequence). The CDR3 is made up of 12 amino acids. V shed 4 bases and J shed 5 bases, with 11 bases lying between them.

The chain carries TRBV13 and TRBJ2-1, with TRBD1 matching 7 bases. CDR1 and CDR2 (germline): PRHDT, FYEKMQ (reference sequence). With V trimmed by 5 bases and J by 4 bases, 8 bases remained unmatched. The CDR3 totals 15 residues. Here the CDR3 DNA reads TGTGCCAGCAGCGATGGGGACAGCCGGTACAATGAGCAGTTCTTC. Amino acids: CASSDGDSRYNEQFF.

The chain links TRBV14 to TRBJ2-7, with D hard to call. Germline lookup yields CDR1 SGHDN and CDR2 FVKESK. Trimming removed 0 bases at V and 3 bases at J, with 6 bases between. The CDR3 runs 13 residues. The CDR3 is CASSQEPYYEQYV. CDR3 in DNA: TGTGCCAGCAGCCAAGAGCCTTACTACGAGCAGTACGTC.

The CDR3 reads CASSAPAGTAFGYTF. Here the CDR3 DNA reads TGTGCCAGCAGCGCACCGGCCGGGACAGCGTTTGGCTACACCTTC. The rearrangement uses TRBV9 and TRBJ1-2; TRBD1 agrees at 7 bases. Germline trimming cut 3 bases from V and 7 bases from J; bases unmatched to any gene: 12. This CDR3 region has 15 residues. Germline lookup yields CDR1 SGDLS and CDR2 YYNGEE.

This clone was observed a single time. The V call is TRBV11-2, the J call TRBJ1-2; unclear D gene. Germline values: CDR1 SGHAT, CDR2 FQNNGV. The CDR3 covers 14 residues. Deletions cut 1 base from V and 4 bases from J, with 10 bases between. The CDR3 region has the DNA TGTGCCAGCAGCTTAGGTAACAGCCTCTATGGCTACACCTTC. It encodes CASSLGNSLYGYTF.

This chain connects TRBV5-1 to TRBJ1-1; D call uncertain. This CDR3 has 14 amino acids. Germline V gives CDR1 SGHRS, CDR2 YFSETQ. V was trimmed by 4 bases and J by 4 bases, leaving 14 bases between them. CDR3 loop: CASSPKRSLTEAFF. The CDR3 nucleotides are TGCGCCAGCAGCCCGAAGCGGAGTCTCACTGAAGCTTTCTTT.

This chain uses TRBV7-2 with TRBJ1-2, with 11 bases that match TRBD1. The CDR3 length is 17 residues. Germline loops: CDR1 SGHTA, CDR2 FQGNSA. V trimming: 5 bases; J trimming: 0 bases; junction bases outside the gene matches: 8. The CDR3 is CASSLSGTGGANYGYTF. DNA for the CDR3: TGTGCCAGCAGCCTCTCCGGGACAGGGGGGGCTAACTATGGCTACACCTTC. The variable domain in full, with the rest retrieved from reference TRBV7-2 and TRBJ1-2, is GAGVSQSPSNKVTEKGKDVELRCDPISGHTALYWYRQSLGQGLEFLIYFQGNSAPDKSGLPSDRFSAERTGGSVSTLTIQRTQQEDSAVYLCASSLSGTGGANYGYTFGSGTRLTVV.

The rearrangement uses TRBV6-1 and TRBJ2-7, with D maybe TRBD1 (5 bases). The CDR3 totals 13 residues. Germline values: CDR1 MNHNS, CDR2 SASEGT. Between the trimmed V and J ends, which lost 8 bases and 6 bases, there was a span of 17 bases. The DNA for the CDR3 is TGTGCCAGCGGAGAACCGACAGTACGCGAGCAGTACGTC. This encodes CASGEPTVREQYV.